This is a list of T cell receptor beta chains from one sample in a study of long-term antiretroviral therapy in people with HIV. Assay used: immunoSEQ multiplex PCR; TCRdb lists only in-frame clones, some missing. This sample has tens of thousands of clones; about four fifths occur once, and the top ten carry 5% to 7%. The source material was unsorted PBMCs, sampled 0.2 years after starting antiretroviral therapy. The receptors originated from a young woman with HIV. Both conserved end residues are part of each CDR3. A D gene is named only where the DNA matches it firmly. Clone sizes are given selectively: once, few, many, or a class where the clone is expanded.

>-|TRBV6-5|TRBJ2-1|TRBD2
TGTGCCAGCAGTTCTAGCGGGGGTAAAATGAATGAGCAGTTCTTC
CASSSSGGKMNEQFF
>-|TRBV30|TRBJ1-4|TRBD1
TGTGCCTGGAGTCCCGACAGGGGGGTTGAAAAACTGTTTTTT
CAWSPDRGVEKLFF
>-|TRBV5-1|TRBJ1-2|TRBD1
TGCGCCAGCAGCCCCCAGGACAGGGGTTTTGGCTACACCTTC
CASSPQDRGFGYTF
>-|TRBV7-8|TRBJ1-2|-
TGTGCCAGCAGCTATATTGGGGGACTGGCCTATGGCTACACCTTC
CASSYIGGLAYGYTF
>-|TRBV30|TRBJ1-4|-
TGTGCCTGGAGTCCCTCCCTCGACAGTCGGGGGGAAAAACTGTTTTTT
CAWSPSLDSRGEKLFF
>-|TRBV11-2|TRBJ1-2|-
TGTGCCAGCAGCTTAGGGGGCAGTAACTATGGCTACACCTTC
CASSLGGSNYGYTF
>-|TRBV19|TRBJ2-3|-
TGTGCCAGTAGTATAGATCACGACACAGATACGCAGTATTTT
CASSIDHDTDTQYF
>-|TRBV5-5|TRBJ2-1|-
TGTGCCAGCAGCCTTGACGGATACAATGAGCAGTTCTTC
CASSLDGYNEQFF
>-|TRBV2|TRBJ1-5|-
TGTGCCAGCGGGGAGTACCCCAATCAGCCCCAGCATTTT
CASGEYPNQPQHF
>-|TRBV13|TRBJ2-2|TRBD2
TGTGCCAGCAGCGGGCGCCTAGCGGGGACCGGGGAGCTGTTTTTT
CASSGRLAGTGELFF
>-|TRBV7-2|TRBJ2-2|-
TGTGCCAGCAGCCCCTCACAGGGCAAAAAAGGGGAGCTGTTTTTT
CASSPSQGKKGELFF
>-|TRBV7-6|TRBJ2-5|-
TGTGCCAGCGGTTTTGAGACCCAGTACTTC
CASGFETQYF
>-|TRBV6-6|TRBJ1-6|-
TGTGCCAGCAGTTACCCCCCAGGATCCTATAATTCACCCCTCCACTTT
CASSYPPGSYNSPLHF
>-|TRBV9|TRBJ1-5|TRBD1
TGTGCCAGCAGCGCCGGGGGACAGGGCAATCAGCCCCAGCATTTT
CASSAGGQGNQPQHF
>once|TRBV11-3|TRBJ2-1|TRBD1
TGTGCCAGCAGCTCCCGGGACAGGGGGAATGAGCAGTTCTTC
CASSSRDRGNEQFF
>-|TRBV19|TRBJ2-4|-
TGTGCCAGTAGTATGGGGGGCAGTTCCCAAGAAAACATTCAGTACTTC
CASSMGGSSQENIQYF
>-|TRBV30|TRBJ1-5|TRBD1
TGTGCCTGGAGTTATGGACAGGGGATCCATCAGCCCCAGCATTTT
CAWSYGQGIHQPQHF
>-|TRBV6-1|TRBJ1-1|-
TGTGCCAGCACCTTACAGGGCATGACTGAAGCTTTCTTT
CASTLQGMTEAFF
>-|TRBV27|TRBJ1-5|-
TGTGCCAGCAGTACAGGATCACAGCCCCAGCATTTT
CASSTGSQPQHF
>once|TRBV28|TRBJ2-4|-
TGTGCCAGCAGTTTAGTCCTCCTCGAGGGCAAAAACATTCAGTACTTC
CASSLVLLEGKNIQYF
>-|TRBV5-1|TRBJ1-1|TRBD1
TGCGCCAGCAGCTTAGGTCCAGCGACAGGGGGCACTGAAGCTTTCTTT
CASSLGPATGGTEAFF
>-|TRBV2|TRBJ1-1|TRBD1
TGTGCCAGCAGCGGGACAGGGCTATCGGGCACTGAAGCTTTCTTT
CASSGTGLSGTEAFF
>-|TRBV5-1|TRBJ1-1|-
TGCGCCAGCAGCTTCGGTCAGCATTTTGAAGCTTTCTTT
CASSFGQHFEAFF
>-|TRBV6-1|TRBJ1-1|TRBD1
TGTGCCAGCTGGAAGACAGGGATCACTGAAGCTTTCTTT
CASWKTGITEAFF
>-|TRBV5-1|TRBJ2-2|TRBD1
TGCGCCAGCAGCTTGGCAGGGGGGAACACCGGGGAGCTGTTTTTT
CASSLAGGNTGELFF
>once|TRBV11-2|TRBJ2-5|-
TGTGCCAGCAGCTTAGATCGGGAGACCCAGTACTTC
CASSLDRETQYF
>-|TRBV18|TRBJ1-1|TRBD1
TGTGCCAGCTCAAGAGGACAGGACTCTGAAGCTTTCTTT
CASSRGQDSEAFF
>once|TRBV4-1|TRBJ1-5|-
TGCGCCAGCAGCCAAGCTGGGTCTCAGCCCCAGCATTTT
CASSQAGSQPQHF
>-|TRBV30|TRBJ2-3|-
TGTGCCTGGAGTGTAGTACGGGCAGATACGCAGTATTTT
CAWSVVRADTQYF
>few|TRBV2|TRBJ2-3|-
TGTGCCAGCATCCGGTCTAGCAGGACAGATACGCAGTATTTT
CASIRSSRTDTQYF
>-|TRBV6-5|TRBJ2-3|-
TGTGCCAGCAGTTACAGGATGGGCACAGATACGCAGTATTTT
CASSYRMGTDTQYF
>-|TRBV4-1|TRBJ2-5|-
TGCGCCAGCAGCCAAGACGACGGCCAAGAGACCCAGTACTTC
CASSQDDGQETQYF
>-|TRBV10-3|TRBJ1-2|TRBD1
TGTGCCATCACCAAGGACAGGGAGGGTGACTATGGCTACACCTTC
CAITKDREGDYGYTF
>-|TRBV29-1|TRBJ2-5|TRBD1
TGCAGCGTCCCGGGACAGCCTCAAGAGACCCAGTACTTC
CSVPGQPQETQYF
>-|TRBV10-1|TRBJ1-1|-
TGCGCCAGCAGCCCCAGGGGCGGGAACACTGAAGCTTTCTTT
CASSPRGGNTEAFF
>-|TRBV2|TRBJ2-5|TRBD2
TGTGCCAGCATGCAGCGGGGGGGCGAGACCCAGTACTTC
CASMQRGGETQYF